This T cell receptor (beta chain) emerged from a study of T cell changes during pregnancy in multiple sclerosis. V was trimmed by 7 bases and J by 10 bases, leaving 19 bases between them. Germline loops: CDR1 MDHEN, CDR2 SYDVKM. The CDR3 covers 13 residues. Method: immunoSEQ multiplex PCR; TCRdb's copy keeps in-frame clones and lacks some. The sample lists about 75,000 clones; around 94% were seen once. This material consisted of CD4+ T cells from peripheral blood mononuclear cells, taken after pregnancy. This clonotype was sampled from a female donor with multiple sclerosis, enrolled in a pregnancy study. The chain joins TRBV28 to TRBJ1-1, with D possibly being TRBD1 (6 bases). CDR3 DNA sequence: TGTGCCAGCATATTAACAGGGCAAGTTTCAGCTTTCTTT. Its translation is CASILTGQVSAFF. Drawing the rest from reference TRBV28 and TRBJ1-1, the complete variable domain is DVKVTQSSRYLVKRTGEKVFLECVQDMDHENMFWYRQDPGLGLRLIYFSYDVKMKEKGDIPEGYSVSREKKERFSLILESASTNQTSMYLCASILTGQVSAFFGQGTRLTVV.